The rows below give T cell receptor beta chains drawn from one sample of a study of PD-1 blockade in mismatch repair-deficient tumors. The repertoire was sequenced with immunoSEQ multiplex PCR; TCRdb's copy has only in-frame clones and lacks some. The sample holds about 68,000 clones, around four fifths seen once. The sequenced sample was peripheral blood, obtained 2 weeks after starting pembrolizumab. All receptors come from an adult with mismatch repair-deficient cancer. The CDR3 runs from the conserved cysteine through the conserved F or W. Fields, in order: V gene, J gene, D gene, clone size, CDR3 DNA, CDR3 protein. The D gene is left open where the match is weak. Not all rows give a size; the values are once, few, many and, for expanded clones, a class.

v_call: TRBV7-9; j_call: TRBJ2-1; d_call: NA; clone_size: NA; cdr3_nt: TGTGCCAGCAGCTTAGTATTTACGGGAGTCTCCTACAATGAGCAGTTCTTC; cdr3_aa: CASSLVFTGVSYNEQFF
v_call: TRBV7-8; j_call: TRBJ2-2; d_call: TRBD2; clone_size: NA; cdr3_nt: TGTGCCAGCAGCTTACTAGCGGGAGTTACCGGGGAGCTGTTTTTT; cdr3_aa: CASSLLAGVTGELFF
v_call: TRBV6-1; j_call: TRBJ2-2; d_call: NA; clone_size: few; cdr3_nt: TGTGCCAGTACGGTGGGGCATAATCCCACCGGGGAGCTGTTTTTT; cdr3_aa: CASTVGHNPTGELFF
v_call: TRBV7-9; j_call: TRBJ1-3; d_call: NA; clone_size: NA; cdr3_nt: TGTGCCAGCAGCTTAGATGTCAGTTTCTCTGGAAACACCATATATTTT; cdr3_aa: CASSLDVSFSGNTIYF
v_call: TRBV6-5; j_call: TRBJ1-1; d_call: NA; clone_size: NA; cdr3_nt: TGTGCCAGCAGTTGGGACTCTAACACTGAAGCTTTCTTT; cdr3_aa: CASSWDSNTEAFF
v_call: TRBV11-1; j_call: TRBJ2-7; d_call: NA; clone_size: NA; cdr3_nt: TGTGCCAGCAGCCCCGGCAGGGGATTCAGCTACGAGCAGTACTTC; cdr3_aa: CASSPGRGFSYEQYF
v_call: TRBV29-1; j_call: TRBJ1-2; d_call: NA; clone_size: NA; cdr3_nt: TGCAGCGTTGGTGGGTCAGGCATCTATGGCTACACCTTC; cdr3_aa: CSVGGSGIYGYTF
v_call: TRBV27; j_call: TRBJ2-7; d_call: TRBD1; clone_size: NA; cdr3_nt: TGTGCCAGCTCGTGGACAGGGGAGACCTACGAGCAGTACTTC; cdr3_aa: CASSWTGETYEQYF
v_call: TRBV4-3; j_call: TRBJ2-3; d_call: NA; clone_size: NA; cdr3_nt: TGCGCCAGCAGCCCCAGACAGGGCGGGGGGGATACGCAGTATTTT; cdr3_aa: CASSPRQGGGDTQYF
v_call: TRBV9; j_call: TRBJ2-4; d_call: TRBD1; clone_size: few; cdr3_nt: TGTGCCAGCAGCGTAGGTTTGAGACAGGGGAACATTCAGTACTTC; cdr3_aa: CASSVGLRQGNIQYF
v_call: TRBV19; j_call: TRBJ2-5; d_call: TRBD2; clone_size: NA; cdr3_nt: TGTGCCAGTAGTAGGACTAGCGGGTACCAAGAGACCCAGTACTTC; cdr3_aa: CASSRTSGYQETQYF
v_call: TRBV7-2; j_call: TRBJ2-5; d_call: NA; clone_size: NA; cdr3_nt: TGTGCCAGCAGCTTAGCCCTCAACTCTGAGACCCAGTACTTC; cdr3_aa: CASSLALNSETQYF
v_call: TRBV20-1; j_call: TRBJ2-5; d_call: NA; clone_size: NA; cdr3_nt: TGCAGTGGTCTGGGGAAGGAGACCCAGTACTTC; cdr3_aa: CSGLGKETQYF
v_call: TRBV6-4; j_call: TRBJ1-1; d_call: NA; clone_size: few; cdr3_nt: TGTGCCAGCAAAGAGGAGGACAGCATGAACACTGAAGCTTTCTTT; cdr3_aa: CASKEEDSMNTEAFF
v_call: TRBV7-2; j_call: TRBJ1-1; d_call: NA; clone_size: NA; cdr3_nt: TGTGCCAGCAGCTTCGCCCCTGGGGACACTGAAGCTTTCTTT; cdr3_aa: CASSFAPGDTEAFF
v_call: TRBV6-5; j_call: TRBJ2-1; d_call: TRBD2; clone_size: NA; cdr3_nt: TGTGCCAGCAGTTTCGTAGCGGGAGGGGGGTACAATGAGCAGTTCTTC; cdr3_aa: CASSFVAGGGYNEQFF
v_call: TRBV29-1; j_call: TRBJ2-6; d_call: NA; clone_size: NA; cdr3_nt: TGCAGCGTTCAATGGGCGTCTGGGGCCAACGTCCTGACTTTC; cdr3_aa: CSVQWASGANVLTF
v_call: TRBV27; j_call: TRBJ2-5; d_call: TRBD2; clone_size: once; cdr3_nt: TGTGCCAGCAGTTTAATGGCGGGAGGAGGGGAGACCCAGTACTTC; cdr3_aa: CASSLMAGGGETQYF